These T cell receptor beta chains were read from a single sample in a study of CD8 T cells in ankylosing spondylitis. Using its own MiXCR run on the 5' RACE reads, TCRdb lists one record per CDR3 protein. The sample yields hundreds of thousands of distinct CDR3 sequences, about 11% seen once. Sequenced: blood, either unsorted or a sorted T cell fraction (not recorded which). All receptors derive from a male donor with ankylosing spondylitis. The CDR3 runs from the conserved cysteine through the conserved F or W. Fields, in order: CDR3 DNA, CDR3 protein, J gene, V gene, clone size, D gene. D genes are given only for firm matches. For some rows the clone size is stated as once, few or many, or as a class when expanded; others skip it.

CDR3nt: TGTGCCAGCAGCCAGGGACACCTCTATAATTCACCCCTCCACTTT
CDR3aa: CASSQGHLYNSPLHF
j_gene: TRBJ1-6
v_gene: TRBV7-2
abundance: .
d_gene: .

CDR3nt: TGCAGTGCCCCCATGGCGAATTCACCCCTCCACTTT
CDR3aa: CSAPMANSPLHF
j_gene: TRBJ1-6
v_gene: TRBV20-1
abundance: few
d_gene: .

CDR3nt: TGCGCCAGCAGCTTGGCGGGACAGGGCTACACCGGGGAGCTGTTTTTT
CDR3aa: CASSLAGQGYTGELFF
j_gene: TRBJ2-2
v_gene: TRBV5-1
abundance: many
d_gene: TRBD1

CDR3nt: TGTGCCACCAGCAGAATGAGGGATACGCAGTATTTT
CDR3aa: CATSRMRDTQYF
j_gene: TRBJ2-3
v_gene: TRBV15
abundance: many
d_gene: .

CDR3nt: TGTGCCAGCAGCGTGAATTTGCGCGGGAGATATGAGCAGTTCTTC
CDR3aa: CASSVNLRGRYEQFF
j_gene: TRBJ2-1
v_gene: TRBV7-2
abundance: .
d_gene: TRBD2

CDR3nt: TGTGCCAGCAGTCCCCGGACAGGGAGTGGAGCTTTCTTT
CDR3aa: CASSPRTGSGAFF
j_gene: TRBJ1-1
v_gene: TRBV12-3/TRBV12-4
abundance: .
d_gene: TRBD1

CDR3nt: TGCAGTGCTAACTGGGGCAGGGGGTCCACTGAAGCTTTCTTT
CDR3aa: CSANWGRGSTEAFF
j_gene: TRBJ1-1
v_gene: TRBV20-1
abundance: .
d_gene: TRBD1

CDR3nt: TGTGCCTGGAGTCGGCGAGCTGTAAACTATGGCTACACCTTC
CDR3aa: CAWSRRAVNYGYTF
j_gene: TRBJ1-2
v_gene: TRBV30
abundance: .
d_gene: .

CDR3nt: TGCGCCAGCAGCAGCTCAGCTTTTGCCACTGAAGCTTTCTTT
CDR3aa: CASSSSAFATEAFF
j_gene: TRBJ1-1
v_gene: TRBV5-1
abundance: few
d_gene: .

CDR3nt: TGTGCCAGCGTGTTACGATCGGGCAGCTCCTACGAGCAGTACTTC
CDR3aa: CASVLRSGSSYEQYF
j_gene: TRBJ2-7
v_gene: TRBV28
abundance: few
d_gene: .

CDR3nt: TGTGCCAGCAGCCCGCTCGGGCCCCCGAACACTGAAGCTTTCTTT
CDR3aa: CASSPLGPPNTEAFF
j_gene: TRBJ1-1
v_gene: TRBV5-5
abundance: few
d_gene: .

CDR3nt: TGTGCCAGCAGCTTAAGCCCTCGGGCGACGGCGCAGTATTTT
CDR3aa: CASSLSPRATAQYF
j_gene: TRBJ2-3
v_gene: TRBV11-3
abundance: few
d_gene: .

CDR3nt: TGCAGTGCTCCCCGTACGGCAGGGAGGACTGAAGCTTTCTTT
CDR3aa: CSAPRTAGRTEAFF
j_gene: TRBJ1-1
v_gene: TRBV20-1
abundance: .
d_gene: .

CDR3nt: TGTGCCAGCAGTCTAGCGGGAGGGCTCAAAAACATTCAGTACTTC
CDR3aa: CASSLAGGLKNIQYF
j_gene: TRBJ2-4
v_gene: TRBV12-3/TRBV12-4
abundance: few
d_gene: TRBD2

CDR3nt: TGCGCCAGCAGCCAAGATCCTAACAGGCCGGGTGAAGCTTTCTTT
CDR3aa: CASSQDPNRPGEAFF
j_gene: TRBJ1-1
v_gene: TRBV4-3
abundance: many
d_gene: .

CDR3nt: TGTGCTAGTGGTTTGGGCCGGAGGGGTACGCAGTATTTT
CDR3aa: CASGLGRRGTQYF
j_gene: TRBJ2-3
v_gene: TRBV12-5
abundance: .
d_gene: .

CDR3nt: TGTGCCAGCAGTCTAGGGAACAGAAAAAATGAAAAACTGTTTTTT
CDR3aa: CASSLGNRKNEKLFF
j_gene: TRBJ1-4
v_gene: TRBV28
abundance: few
d_gene: .

CDR3nt: TGTGCCAGCAGTTCTGGGACTAGCGGGAGTATTGGCACAGATACGCAGTATTTT
CDR3aa: CASSSGTSGSIGTDTQYF
j_gene: TRBJ2-3
v_gene: TRBV12-3/TRBV12-4
abundance: many
d_gene: TRBD2

CDR3nt: TGTGCCAGCAGTTACCAGGCCCCGACAGATACGCAGTATTTT
CDR3aa: CASSYQAPTDTQYF
j_gene: TRBJ2-3
v_gene: TRBV6-5
abundance: many
d_gene: .

CDR3nt: TGTGCCAGCAGCTTAGTGGGTTGGGAGAACACCATATATTTT
CDR3aa: CASSLVGWENTIYF
j_gene: TRBJ1-3
v_gene: TRBV7-2
abundance: .
d_gene: .

CDR3nt: TGCGCCAGTTGGACCGGGACAGGAGTTCATGAGCAGTTCTTC
CDR3aa: CASWTGTGVHEQFF
j_gene: TRBJ2-1
v_gene: TRBV5-1
abundance: few
d_gene: TRBD1

CDR3nt: TGTGCCAGCAGCTCTTGGGGACACGGGATGAACACTGAAGCTTTCTTT
CDR3aa: CASSSWGHGMNTEAFF
j_gene: TRBJ1-1
v_gene: TRBV27
abundance: many
d_gene: .

CDR3nt: TGCAGTGCTAGTCGGGGGGAGGCCTCCTACAATGAGCAGTTCTTC
CDR3aa: CSASRGEASYNEQFF
j_gene: TRBJ2-1
v_gene: TRBV20-1
abundance: .
d_gene: TRBD2

CDR3nt: TGTGCCAGCAGCCCCCCCGGGTACACAGATACGCAGTATTTT
CDR3aa: CASSPPGYTDTQYF
j_gene: TRBJ2-3
v_gene: TRBV7-9
abundance: .
d_gene: .

CDR3nt: TGTGCCAGCAGCTTTGACAGGGCCTCTGGAAACACCATATATTTT
CDR3aa: CASSFDRASGNTIYF
j_gene: TRBJ1-3
v_gene: TRBV7-2
abundance: .
d_gene: TRBD1

CDR3nt: TGCGCCAGCAGCGCTTTCGACAGGGGTGACTACGAGCAGTACTTC
CDR3aa: CASSAFDRGDYEQYF
j_gene: TRBJ2-7
v_gene: TRBV5-1
abundance: once
d_gene: TRBD1

CDR3nt: TGCAGTGCTAGAGAAAGCCCCAGAATGAACACTGAAGCTTTCTTT
CDR3aa: CSARESPRMNTEAFF
j_gene: TRBJ1-1
v_gene: TRBV20-1
abundance: many
d_gene: .

CDR3nt: TGTGCCAGCAGGGAACGTAGAGGGAGACAAGAGACCCAGTACTTC
CDR3aa: CASRERRGRQETQYF
j_gene: TRBJ2-5
v_gene: TRBV6-1
abundance: .
d_gene: .

CDR3nt: TGTGCCAGCAGTTTACCCCAGGCGAACACCGGGGAGCTGTTTTTT
CDR3aa: CASSLPQANTGELFF
j_gene: TRBJ2-2
v_gene: TRBV28
abundance: .
d_gene: .

CDR3nt: TGTGCCACCAGTGACCCCCCGGGCGCTTCGGACACCGGGGAGCTGTTTTTT
CDR3aa: CATSDPPGASDTGELFF
j_gene: TRBJ2-2
v_gene: TRBV24-1
abundance: .
d_gene: .

CDR3nt: TGCAGTGCTAGCGAACAGGGTTTGAATAATTCACCCCTCCACTTT
CDR3aa: CSASEQGLNNSPLHF
j_gene: TRBJ1-6
v_gene: TRBV20-1
abundance: .
d_gene: .

CDR3nt: TGCAGCGTTGATAGGGAGCATACCCAAGAGACCCAGTACTTC
CDR3aa: CSVDREHTQETQYF
j_gene: TRBJ2-5
v_gene: TRBV29-1
abundance: .
d_gene: .

CDR3nt: TGTGCCATCAGCGGAACGAACACTGAAGCTTTCTTT
CDR3aa: CAISGTNTEAFF
j_gene: TRBJ1-1
v_gene: TRBV10-3
abundance: .
d_gene: .

CDR3nt: TGTGCCAGCAGCGCCGGACAGTCTGGAGAGACCCAGTACTTC
CDR3aa: CASSAGQSGETQYF
j_gene: TRBJ2-5
v_gene: TRBV7-9
abundance: .
d_gene: .

CDR3nt: TGTGCCAGCAGCTTAATTTCATTCGGGGAGCTGTTTTTT
CDR3aa: CASSLISFGELFF
j_gene: TRBJ2-2
v_gene: TRBV7-9
abundance: .
d_gene: .

CDR3nt: TGTGCCAGCAGCCAAGGGGAATGGTCCTACGAGCAGTACTTC
CDR3aa: CASSQGEWSYEQYF
j_gene: TRBJ2-7
v_gene: TRBV4-2
abundance: .
d_gene: .

CDR3nt: TGTGCCAGCAGCTTAGGCTCCGCGAGCTCCTATAATTCACCCCTCCACTTT
CDR3aa: CASSLGSASSYNSPLHF
j_gene: TRBJ1-6
v_gene: TRBV7-9
abundance: few
d_gene: .

CDR3nt: TGCAGTGGCCAGGGACTACTCCCCTCCTACGAGCAGTACTTC
CDR3aa: CSGQGLLPSYEQYF
j_gene: TRBJ2-7
v_gene: TRBV20-1
abundance: .
d_gene: TRBD2

CDR3nt: TGTGCCAGCAGCCCACTTCACAGGGGAGAAACTGAAGCTTTCTTT
CDR3aa: CASSPLHRGETEAFF
j_gene: TRBJ1-1
v_gene: TRBV7-2
abundance: .
d_gene: TRBD1

CDR3nt: TGTGCCAGCAGGAGGGACAGACCCTACGAGCAGTACTTC
CDR3aa: CASRRDRPYEQYF
j_gene: TRBJ2-7
v_gene: TRBV7-4
abundance: few
d_gene: TRBD1

CDR3nt: TGTGCCATCACCCCGGGCTTCGATGAAAAACTGTTTTTT
CDR3aa: CAITPGFDEKLFF
j_gene: TRBJ1-4
v_gene: TRBV10-3
abundance: few
d_gene: .

CDR3nt: TGTGCCAGCAGGTCAACAGGTCGTCCGACCCAGTACTTC
CDR3aa: CASRSTGRPTQYF
j_gene: TRBJ2-5
v_gene: TRBV6-1
abundance: .
d_gene: .

CDR3nt: TGTGCCAGCAGCCAAGCTCCAGGGGGCGTCGAAACTGAAGCTTTCTTT
CDR3aa: CASSQAPGGVETEAFF
j_gene: TRBJ1-1
v_gene: TRBV4-2
abundance: .
d_gene: TRBD1

CDR3nt: TGTGCCAGCAGTCGGGCCGGGGACCGGAGCTCCTACGAGCAGTACTTC
CDR3aa: CASSRAGDRSSYEQYF
j_gene: TRBJ2-7
v_gene: TRBV6-2/TRBV6-3
abundance: few
d_gene: .

CDR3nt: TGTGCCATCAGGAGAGCGGGAGAGATGTACGAGCAGTACTTC
CDR3aa: CAIRRAGEMYEQYF
j_gene: TRBJ2-7
v_gene: TRBV10-3
abundance: .
d_gene: TRBD2

CDR3nt: TGCAGCGTTGAAGGGACACCTGATAACTATGGCTACACCTTC
CDR3aa: CSVEGTPDNYGYTF
j_gene: TRBJ1-2
v_gene: TRBV29-1
abundance: many
d_gene: .